The 21 T cell receptor beta chains below come from one sample, sequenced in a study of T cell responses to AZD1222 COVID-19 vaccine. The table came from immunoSEQ multiplex PCR; TCRdb's copy has only in-frame clones and leaves some out. The table lists tens of thousands of clones, 88% of them singletons. The specimen was peripheral blood, collected on day 0 of MenACWY control vaccination. Receptor source: an adult in good health.

This clone was seen once. V and J are TRBV28 and TRBJ1-4; D is ambiguous. The CDR3 sequence is 15 residues long. V was clipped by 6 bases and J by 0 bases, with 11 bases between them. Germline V gene sequence: CDR1 MDHEN, CDR2 SYDVKM. CDR3 region: CASSPSPATNEKLFF. The CDR3 DNA sequence: TGTGCCAGCAGCCCCTCTCCAGCAACTAATGAAAAACTGTTTTTT. The whole variable domain, remainder taken from reference TRBV28 and TRBJ1-4, is DVKVTQSSRYLVKRTGEKVFLECVQDMDHENMFWYRQDPGLGLRLIYFSYDVKMKEKGDIPEGYSVSREKKERFSLILESASTNQTSMYLCASSPSPATNEKLFFGSGTQLSVL.

The V gene is TRBV7-2, the J gene TRBJ1-1; D not resolved. The germline V gene has CDR1 SGHTA and CDR2 FQGNSA. The V end lost 8 bases, the J end lost 4 bases, and 17 bases lay between the germline ends. The CDR3 sequence is 14 residues long. CDR3 DNA sequence: TGTGCCAGCCTCTTCGAGAGGGTAAGCACTGAAGCTTTCTTT. It yields the protein CASLFERVSTEAFF.

The chain is built from TRBV28 and TRBJ1-1; D unclear. CDR3 length: 14 residues. Looked up from germline, CDR1 is MDHEN and CDR2 is SYDVKM. With 0 bases removed from V and 3 bases from J, the gap between germline ends came to 8 bases. CDR3 protein: CASSLWPGDTEAFF. As DNA, the CDR3 is TGTGCCAGCAGTTTATGGCCCGGGGACACTGAAGCTTTCTTT.

This chain uses TRBV15 with TRBJ2-1, with a tentative D call TRBD2 (6 bases). CDR1 LNHNV and CDR2 YYDKDF come from the germline V gene (reference sequence). The CDR3 is made up of 15 amino acids. V lost 4 bases and J 2 bases, leaving 12 bases between the germline ends. The CDR3 region is CATSKGGPTYNEQFF. CDR3 DNA sequence: TGTGCCACCAGCAAGGGAGGCCCTACCTACAATGAGCAGTTCTTC.

The chain combines TRBV28 with TRBJ2-1; 7 positions match TRBD2. The germline gives CDR1 MDHEN, CDR2 SYDVKM. Unmatched junction bases numbered 11, after V lost 6 bases and J lost 12 bases. This CDR3 is built from 13 residues. CDR3 bases: TGTGCCAGCAGCCGGGGGGAGGGTTTTGGGCAGTTCTTC. Its translation is CASSRGEGFGQFF.

The chain links TRBV12-3 or TRBV12-4 to TRBJ1-6; no firm D call. Trimming cost V 5 bases and J 13 bases, with 12 bases left between them. This CDR3 comprises 12 residues. CDR3 sequence (DNA): TGTGCCAGCAGTGCCACCCCGGTCCCCCTCCACTTT. It encodes CASSATPVPLHF.

The chain joins TRBV29-1 to TRBJ1-2; D is uncertain. Germline V gives CDR1 SQVTM, CDR2 ANQGSEA. CDR3 length equals 12 residues. V lost 1 base and J lost 4, with 7 bases in between. DNA for the CDR3: TGCAGCGTTGAAGTACAGTCCTATGGCTACACCTTC. Translated, it gives CSVEVQSYGYTF.

V usage is TRBV18 and J usage is TRBJ2-1, with TRBD1 as a possible D gene (5 bases). Per the germline V gene, CDR1 is KGHSH and CDR2 is LQKENI. The CDR3 spans 15 residues. V was shortened by 8 bases and J by 0 bases, with 14 bases between the two germline ends. This chain's CDR3 is CASAQYDSSYNEQFF. In DNA form, the CDR3 reads TGTGCCAGCGCTCAATACGACAGCTCCTACAATGAGCAGTTCTTC.

The chain uses TRBV19 and TRBJ1-2; 7 bases fit TRBD1. V lost 4 bases to trimming and J lost 4 bases; unmatched junction nucleotides: 6. The CDR3 extends over 14 amino acids. Germline V gene data show CDR1 as LNHDA and CDR2 as SQIVND (reference sequence). The CDR3 protein is CASSRQGGSYGYTF. The CDR3 DNA reads as TGTGCCAGTAGTAGACAGGGCGGGAGCTATGGCTACACCTTC.

J is TRBJ2-5 and V is TRBV19, with D possibly being TRBD2 (6 bases). Per the germline V gene, CDR1 is LNHDA and CDR2 is SQIVND (reference sequence). V lost 6 bases to trimming and J lost 4 bases, with 15 bases between them. The CDR3 has 14 amino acids. CDR3 sequence (DNA): TGTGCCAGTAGGAGAAGCGGGTCAAGAGAGACCCAGTACTTC. Translated: CASRRSGSRETQYF.

The chain is built from TRBV11-3 and TRBJ2-1; no clear D. The CDR3 loop spans 13 amino acids. Germline CDR1 is SGHNT and CDR2 is YENEEA. V was clipped by 0 bases and J by 4 bases, with 4 bases between them. The CDR3, as DNA: TGTGCCAGCAGCTTAGACGGATACAATGAGCAGTTCTTC. This codes for CASSLDGYNEQFF.

The V gene is TRBV28, the J gene TRBJ2-5, with 14 positions matching TRBD2. With V trimmed by 6 bases and J by 4 bases, 10 bases remained unmatched. Germline CDR1 MDHEN, CDR2 SYDVKM. The CDR3 has 17 amino acids. The CDR3 bases are TGTGCCAGCAGGGGGTCAATGGGACTAGCGGGAGTAGAGACCCAGTACTTC. It yields the protein CASRGSMGLAGVETQYF.

The V call is TRBV4-1, the J call TRBJ1-2; D gene unclear. V lost 4 bases, J lost 3 bases, and 12 bases lay in between. This CDR3 region has 14 residues. Germline V gene lookup returns CDR1 MGHRA and CDR2 YSYEKL. CDR3 region: CASSPPDRYYGYTF. As DNA, the CDR3 is TGCGCCAGCAGCCCACCGGACCGATACTATGGCTACACCTTC.

The rearrangement joins TRBV7-9 to TRBJ2-5; TRBD2 aligns across 7 bases. The CDR3 consists of 16 residues. The germline V gene encodes CDR1 SEHNR and CDR2 FQNEAQ (reference sequence). Germline trimming cut 0 bases from V and 2 bases from J; bases unmatched to any gene: 6. CDR3 in amino acids: CASSLALGTKQETQYF. CDR3 nucleotides: TGTGCCAGCAGCTTAGCGCTAGGGACTAAGCAAGAGACCCAGTACTTC.

The chain employs TRBV5-6 and TRBJ2-1; D unclear. This CDR3 comprises 15 residues. V was clipped by 0 bases and J by 4 bases, with 11 bases between them. Germline V CDR1 and CDR2: SGHDT, YYEEEE. CDR3 DNA: TGTGCCAGCAGCTTGGGAGGCCGCCTATACAATGAGCAGTTCTTC. It specifies CASSLGGRLYNEQFF.

The chain has TRBV7-9 and TRBJ2-2, with D hard to call. Germline CDR1 is SEHNR and CDR2 is FQNEAQ (reference sequence). V shed 2 bases and J shed 1 base, with 5 bases lying between them. The CDR3 runs to 14 residues. The CDR3 region has the DNA TGTGCCAGCAGCTTAATACAGAACACCGGGGAGCTGTTTTTT. It is translated as CASSLIQNTGELFF.

The chain carries TRBV30 and TRBJ2-7; 12 bases match TRBD2. Germline V gene data show CDR1 as GTSNPN and CDR2 as SVGIG (reference sequence). CDR3 length equals 14 residues. With V trimmed by 3 bases and J by 2 bases, 2 bases remained unmatched. CDR3 coding DNA: TGTGCCTGGAGCCGACTAGCGGGGGCCTACGAGCAGTACTTC. This encodes CAWSRLAGAYEQYF.

The chain employs TRBV13 and TRBJ2-5; TRBD2 agrees at 10 bases. This CDR3 region has 14 residues. Per germline, CDR1 PRHDT and CDR2 FYEKMQ (reference sequence). Trimming removed 2 bases from V and 3 bases from J; junction bases left unmatched: 0. The CDR3 DNA follows: TGTGCCAGCAGCTTAACTAGCGGGAAAGAGACCCAGTACTTC. Translating it yields CASSLTSGKETQYF.

In this sample, this clone turned up a few times. The CDR3 is CASSYRGEQYF. In DNA form, the CDR3 reads TGTGCCAGCAGCTATAGAGGGGAGCAGTACTTC. V usage is TRBV7-9 and J usage is TRBJ2-7, with a weak D call TRBD2 (5 bases). V dropped 4 bases and J dropped 7 bases, with 8 bases sitting between them. Germline CDR1 reads SEHNR; CDR2 reads FQNEAQ (reference sequence). The CDR3 sequence is 11 residues long.

The chain is built from TRBV7-2 and TRBJ2-6; D gene ambiguous. The CDR3 totals 13 residues. V was trimmed by 7 bases and J by 0 bases, leaving 4 bases between them. Germline-derived CDR1 and CDR2 are SGHTA and FQGNSA. This chain's CDR3 is CASTPSGANVLTF. CDR3 in DNA: TGTGCCAGCACCCCCTCTGGGGCCAACGTCCTGACTTTC.

V and J are TRBV5-6 and TRBJ1-5, with a tentative D call TRBD1 (6 bases). Germline V gene lookup returns CDR1 SGHDT and CDR2 YYEEEE. The germline V and J ends were trimmed by 0 bases and 2 bases, with 12 bases remaining between them. The CDR3 has 16 residues. CDR3: CASSLGPGQRNQPQHF. The CDR3 coding sequence is TGTGCCAGCAGCTTGGGCCCTGGACAGCGCAATCAGCCCCAGCATTTT.